The clone carrying this T cell receptor (beta chain) was picked up many times. Its antigen is still unknown. Extracted from the samples, RNA was reverse transcribed into cDNA to serve as the sequencing template. The repertoire was sequenced with immunoSEQ multiplex PCR; TCRdb's copy has only in-frame clones and lacks some. The sample records some 130,000 clones, around 60% being singletons. The data originate from a study of CD8+ T cells in alopecia areata. Study at large: Each day, treated patients took oral tofacitinib twice, at 5 to 10 mg per dose. After 6 to 18 months of tofacitinib, follow-up continued 6 months off drug.

The authors sorted CD4+ and CD8+ T cells from PBMCs. Regarding the study as a whole: Higher clonality than in normal scalp was seen in lesional scalp, especially alopecia totalis/universalis.

V gave up 2 bases and J gave up 3 bases; unmatched junction bases: 4. The CDR3 runs 15 residues. Per germline, CDR1 MNHNY and CDR2 SVGAGI (reference sequence). The rearrangement joins TRBV6-6 to TRBJ1-1, with 9 bases aligning to TRBD1. Sequenced material: CD4+ T cells sorted from blood, taken at week 0. The receptor was derived from a human donor with alopecia areata. The CDR3 sequence: CASSYPGQGYTEAFF. Written as DNA, the CDR3 is TGTGCCAGCAGTTACCCGGGACAGGGATACACTGAAGCTTTCTTT.